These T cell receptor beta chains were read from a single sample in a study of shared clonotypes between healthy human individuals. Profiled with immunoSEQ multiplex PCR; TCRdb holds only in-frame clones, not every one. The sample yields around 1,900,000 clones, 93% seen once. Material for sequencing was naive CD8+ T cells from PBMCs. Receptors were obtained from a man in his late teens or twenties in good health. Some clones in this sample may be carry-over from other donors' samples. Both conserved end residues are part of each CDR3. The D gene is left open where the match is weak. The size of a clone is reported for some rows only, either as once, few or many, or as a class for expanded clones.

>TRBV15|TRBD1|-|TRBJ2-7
CATSIYPGQSSYEQYF
TGTGCCACCAGCATTTACCCGGGACAGAGCTCCTACGAGCAGTACTTC
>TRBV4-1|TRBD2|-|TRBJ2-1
CASSQALAGGLNEQFF
TGCGCCAGCAGCCAAGCCCTAGCGGGAGGCCTCAATGAGCAGTTCTTC
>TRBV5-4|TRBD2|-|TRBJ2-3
CASSPRLAGLGRDTQYF
TGTGCCAGCAGCCCAAGACTAGCGGGATTGGGAAGAGATACGCAGTATTTT
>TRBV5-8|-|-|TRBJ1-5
CASSLELWAKGNQPQHF
TGTGCCAGCAGCTTGGAGTTGTGGGCTAAGGGGAATCAGCCCCAGCATTTT
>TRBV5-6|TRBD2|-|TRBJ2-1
CASSFKREGQDEQFF
TGTGCCAGCAGCTTTAAGCGGGAGGGCCAGGATGAGCAGTTCTTC
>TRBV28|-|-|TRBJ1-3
CASSSHSRAPGNTIYF
TGTGCCAGCAGTTCACACAGTCGAGCCCCAGGAAACACCATATATTTT
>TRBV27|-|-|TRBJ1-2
CASSFYGASGYTF
TGTGCCAGCAGTTTTTACGGGGCAAGCGGCTACACCTTC
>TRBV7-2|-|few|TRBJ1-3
CASSLVGRESTIYF
TGTGCCAGCAGCTTAGTGGGCAGGGAAAGCACCATATATTTT
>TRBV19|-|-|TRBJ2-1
CASSVGTDPSYNEQFF
TGTGCCAGTAGTGTGGGGACCGATCCTTCCTACAATGAGCAGTTCTTC
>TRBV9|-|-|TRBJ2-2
CASSVAGSGELFF
TGTGCCAGCAGCGTAGCGGGATCCGGGGAGCTGTTTTTT
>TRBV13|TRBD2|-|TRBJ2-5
CASSTRTSGRIRETQYF
TGTGCCAGCAGCACCCGGACTAGCGGGAGGATCCGGGAGACCCAGTACTTC
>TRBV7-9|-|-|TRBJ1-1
CASSLVSVNTEAFF
TGTGCCAGCAGCTTAGTTTCGGTGAACACTGAAGCTTTCTTT
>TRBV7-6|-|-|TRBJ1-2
CASSLAGDRGYTF
TGTGCCAGCAGCTTAGCCGGAGATCGGGGCTACACCTTC
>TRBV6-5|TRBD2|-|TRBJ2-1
CASSYRLAGAYEQFF
TGTGCCAGCAGTTACCGACTAGCGGGAGCCTATGAGCAGTTCTTC
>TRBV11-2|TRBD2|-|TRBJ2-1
CASSLIRTSGISYNEQFF
TGTGCCAGCAGCTTGATTCGGACTAGCGGTATCTCCTACAATGAGCAGTTCTTC
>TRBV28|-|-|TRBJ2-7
CASSQEGVLSYEQYF
TGTGCCAGCAGTCAGGAAGGGGTACTCTCCTACGAGCAGTACTTC
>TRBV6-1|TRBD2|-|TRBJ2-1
CASRKASGYEQFF
TGTGCCAGCAGGAAGGCTAGCGGCTATGAGCAGTTCTTC
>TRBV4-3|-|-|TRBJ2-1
CASSQGRSVYNEQFF
TGCGCCAGCAGCCAAGGAAGGTCAGTTTACAATGAGCAGTTCTTC
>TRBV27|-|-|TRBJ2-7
CASSAGSRPYEQYF
TGTGCCAGCAGTGCGGGATCCCGCCCCTACGAGCAGTACTTC
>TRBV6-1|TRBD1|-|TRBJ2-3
CASRGQGIATQYF
TGTGCCAGCAGAGGACAGGGCATCGCTACGCAGTATTTT
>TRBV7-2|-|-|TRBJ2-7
CASSDWPYEQYF
TGTGCCAGCAGCGATTGGCCCTACGAGCAGTACTTC
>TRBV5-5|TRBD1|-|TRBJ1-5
CASSLGLDRGRRQPQHF
TGTGCCAGCAGCTTGGGGCTGGACAGGGGGCGGCGGCAGCCCCAGCATTTT
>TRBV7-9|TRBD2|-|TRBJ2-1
CASSSPLLAGYFNEQFF
TGTGCCAGCAGCTCCCCTCTACTAGCGGGGTACTTCAATGAGCAGTTCTTC
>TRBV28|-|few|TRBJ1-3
CASMLNWRTGNTIYF
TGTGCCAGCATGTTGAATTGGCGGACTGGAAACACCATATATTTT
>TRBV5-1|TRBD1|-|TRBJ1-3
CASSDPGQRRNTIYF
TGCGCCAGCAGCGACCCGGGACAGAGGAGAAACACCATATATTTT
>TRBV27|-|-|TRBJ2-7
CASSSGDEQYF
TGTGCCAGCAGTTCAGGGGACGAGCAGTACTTC
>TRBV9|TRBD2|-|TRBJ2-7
CASSTSIAGKFYEQYF
TGTGCCAGCAGCACAAGCATAGCGGGGAAATTCTACGAGCAGTACTTC
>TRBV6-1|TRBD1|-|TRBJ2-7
CASSEWPRGSSYEQYF
TGTGCCAGCAGTGAATGGCCCAGGGGGAGCTCCTACGAGCAGTACTTC
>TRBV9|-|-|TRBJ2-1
CASSPAGTPYNEQFF
TGTGCCAGCAGCCCCGCCGGGACCCCCTACAATGAGCAGTTCTTC
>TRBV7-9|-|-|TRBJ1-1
CASRPGPPEAFF
TGTGCCAGCAGACCGGGACCCCCTGAAGCTTTCTTT
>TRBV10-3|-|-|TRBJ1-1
CATMTGSTEAFF
TGTGCCACAATGACAGGCAGTACTGAAGCTTTCTTT